The text below deals with one TCR beta chain. No antigen is known for it. This entry belongs to a study of cytomegalovirus exposure and HLA in healthy donors. General study findings and limits: Highly shared variants forming one cluster were likely a sequencing artifact.

It was with 60 Vbeta and 13 Jbeta primers that the PCR ran. Original data processing: In a later analysis, the count reached some 75 million unique TCR beta chains, with around 10 million shared. Measured with immunoSEQ multiplex PCR; TCRdb has only the in-frame clones, and not every one. The V and J calls and clone size come from that table; D and trimming were worked out from the DNA. The table shows about 96,000 clones, with approximately 74% occurring only once. The sequence came from a woman in her 70s in good health and CMV-seropositive. Source material: PBMCs.

CDR3 sequence: CASSQAAGGAYNEQFF. CDR3 bases: TGCGCCAGCAGCCAAGCGGCGGGGGGGGCCTACAATGAGCAGTTCTTC. The rearrangement joins TRBV4-3 to TRBJ2-1; 9 positions match TRBD2. The trim removed 1 base at V and 2 bases at J, leaving 3 bases unmatched. CDR3 length: 16 amino acids. Germline values: CDR1 LGHNA, CDR2 YSLEER.